The clone carrying this TCR beta chain was observed a handful of times. This specimen comes from a study of blood T cell repertoires in COVID-19. Turning to the study itself: Specimens from acute and convalescent COVID-19 originated in the United States, Italy and Spain.

Data came from immunoSEQ multiplex PCR; TCRdb stores just in-frame clones and leaves some out. Here the sample spans 200,000 or so clones, approximately 90% being singletons. This CDR3 is 17 amino acids long. The V end was cut by 6 bases, the J end by 0 bases, with 15 bases between. The germline V gene has CDR1 SNHLY and CDR2 FYNNEI. The receptor's source is a woman in her thirties or forties with acute COVID-19. This chain links TRBV2 with TRBJ1-6; D remains unclear. Material: PBMCs or T cells enriched from blood (not recorded which). CDR3 DNA: TGTGCCAGCAGGGAGGGCGCGACGAGCTCCTATAATTCACCCCTCCACTTT. It encodes CASREGATSSYNSPLHF. Supplemented by reference TRBV2 and TRBJ1-6, the full variable domain reads EPEVTQTPSHQVTQMGQEVILRCVPISNHLYFYWYRQILGQKVEFLVSFYNNEISEKSEIFDDQFSVERPDGSNFTLKIRSTKLEDSAMYFCASREGATSSYNSPLHFGNGTRLTVT.